The 27 T cell receptor beta chains presented below share a single source sample, sequenced in a study of post-analysis software for immune sequencing data. These TCRs are of unknown antigen specificity. Study-level results: In patients, TRBV5-6, TRBV5-1 and TRBV20-1 belonged to five or six TRBV segments found more frequently than in controls.

TCR beta cDNA libraries had unique molecular identifiers. TCRdb re-analysed the PCR reads in MiXCR, keeping a single row per CDR3 protein. The sample has over 700,000 distinct CDR3 sequences; 25% to 30% are singletons. The sample consisted of blood. The receptors originated from a girl aged 10-17 years with multiple sclerosis.

This clonotype was detected only a few times. The chain uses TRBV9 and TRBJ2-1, with a tentative D call TRBD1 (6 bases). CDR1 SGDLS and CDR2 YYNGEE come from the germline V gene. The CDR3 runs 14 residues. V was shortened by 0 bases and J by 15 bases, with 19 bases between the two germline ends. For the CDR3, the DNA is TGTGCCAGCAGCGTAGCTCCGGACAGCCCCTCAGGGTTCTTC. This sequence encodes CASSVAPDSPSGFF.

This clonotype was observed a handful of times. The chain is built from TRBV2 and TRBJ1-2; D is undetermined. CDR3 length: 15 amino acids. Per germline, CDR1 SNHLY and CDR2 FYNNEI. Trimming cost V 2 bases and J 0 bases, with 10 bases left between them. This CDR3 reads CASSELEGSNYGYTF. DNA of the CDR3: TGTGCCAGCAGTGAACTGGAGGGATCTAACTATGGCTACACCTTC.

The CDR3 protein is CASKSTSGRSDTQYF. The CDR3 DNA follows: TGTGCCAGCAAAAGTACTAGCGGGAGATCAGATACGCAGTATTTT. The chain is built from TRBV5-5 and TRBJ2-3; 11 bases line up with TRBD2. Germline trimming cut 6 bases from V and 4 bases from J; bases unmatched to any gene: 7. This CDR3 spans 15 amino acids. Germline CDR1 reads SGHKS; CDR2 reads YYEKEE (reference sequence).

This clonotype was counted only a few times. The V and J genes are TRBV29-1 and TRBJ1-1, with 9 bases matching TRBD1. This CDR3 comprises 14 residues. The V gene's germline CDR1 is SQVTM and CDR2 ANQGSEA. The V and J ends lost 6 bases and 0 bases, in that order; junction bases with no gene match: 5. The CDR3 DNA is TGCAGCGTGGGGACAGGGACCCTGAACACTGAAGCTTTCTTT. This codes for CSVGTGTLNTEAFF.

The chain uses TRBV7-2 and TRBJ2-5; 9 nucleotides match TRBD2. With the DNA end fitting TRBJ2-7 better, the J assignment may be wrong. Germline V gene sequence: CDR1 SGHTA, CDR2 FQGNSA. The CDR3 spans 16 residues. The CDR3: CASSLWSGRSPYEQYF. The CDR3 DNA follows: TGTGCCAGCAGCTTATGGAGCGGGAGGTCACCCTACGAGCAGTACTTC.

In this sample, this clonotype turned up a few times. CDR3: CASSYSLRKNNYGYTF. Written as DNA, the CDR3 is TGTGCCAGCAGTTACTCTTTGAGGAAGAATAACTATGGCTACACCTTC. V is TRBV6-5 and J is TRBJ1-2; D not certain. The CDR3 spans 16 residues. V was shortened by 0 bases and J by 1 base, with 12 bases between the two germline ends. Germline values: CDR1 MNHEY, CDR2 SVGAGI.

The J gene is TRBJ1-2, the V gene TRBV29-1; D is unresolved. The CDR3 is 11 residues long. Germline V gene lookup returns CDR1 SQVTM and CDR2 ANQGSEA. Trimming took off 1 base at V and 11 bases at J, with 11 bases between the two ends. The CDR3, as DNA: TGCAGCGTTGAAGCCCGGTCCGGTTACACCTTC. This gives the protein CSVEARSGYTF.

The table lists this clonotype with a few counts. V and J are TRBV20-1 and TRBJ2-7; 10 bases are a match to TRBD2. V dropped 5 bases and J dropped 4; count of bases not matched to a gene: 8. This CDR3 spans 14 amino acids. The V gene's germline CDR1 is DFQATT and CDR2 SNEGSKA (reference sequence). In DNA form, the CDR3 reads TGCAGTGCTGCAAGCGGGAGGGCCGTTTACGAGCAGTACTTC. Encoded protein: CSAASGRAVYEQYF.

This clonotype turned up a few times. The V gene is TRBV7-2, the J gene TRBJ2-1; TRBD1 matches 8 bases. The CDR3 loop spans 16 amino acids. The V and J ends lost 0 bases and 9 bases, in that order; junction bases with no gene match: 10. Germline loops: CDR1 SGHTA, CDR2 FQGNSA. The CDR3 loop is CASSLAHHPTGGEQFF. The DNA of the CDR3 is TGTGCCAGCAGCTTAGCGCATCATCCTACAGGGGGTGAGCAGTTCTTC.

The V gene is TRBV5-1, the J gene TRBJ1-1; no clear D. The V gene's germline CDR1 is SGHRS and CDR2 YFSETQ. The ends were cut back, 0 bases at V and 4 bases at J, with 10 bases in the middle. CDR3 size: 14 residues. This CDR3 reads CASSLEAPTTEAFF. The CDR3 bases are TGCGCCAGCAGCTTGGAAGCACCCACCACTGAAGCTTTCTTT. Drawing the rest from reference TRBV5-1 and TRBJ1-1, the complete variable domain is KAGVTQTPRYLIKTRGQQVTLSCSPISGHRSVSWYQQTPGQGLQFLFEYFSETQRNKGNFPGRFSGRQFSNSRSEMNVSTLELGDSALYLCASSLEAPTTEAFFGQGTRLTVV.

This clonotype was seen only a few times. J is TRBJ2-1 and V is TRBV12-3 or TRBV12-4; perhaps TRBD2 as D (5 bases). CDR3 size: 13 residues. V lost 5 bases and J 14 bases, leaving 19 bases between the germline ends. The DNA for the CDR3 is TGTGCCAGCAGTCATGGGATAGGCCCCGGGGAGTTCTTC. As protein: CASSHGIGPGEFF.

The chain uses TRBV12-3 or TRBV12-4 and TRBJ1-2, with D tentatively TRBD1 (5 bases). The CDR3 runs to 13 residues. V lost 8 bases, J lost 6 bases, and 16 bases lay in between. Here the CDR3 reads CASVGGSWDGYTF. CDR3 nucleotide sequence: TGTGCCAGCGTGGGGGGATCATGGGATGGCTACACCTTC.

This clonotype has just a few counts. The chain uses TRBV29-1 and TRBJ1-2; no definite D call. Per the germline V gene, CDR1 is SQVTM and CDR2 is ANQGSEA. The ends were cut back, 4 bases at V and 3 bases at J, with 9 bases in the middle. The CDR3 runs 12 residues. CDR3: CSVVDAYYGYTF. Here the CDR3 DNA reads TGCAGCGTTGTGGATGCCTACTATGGCTACACCTTC. Full variable domain (outside the CDR3, taken from reference TRBV29-1 and TRBJ1-2): SAVISQKPSRDICQRGTSLTIQCQVDSQVTMMFWYRQQPGQSLTLIATANQGSEATYESGFVIDKFPISRPNLTFSTLTVSNMSPEDSSIYLCSVVDAYYGYTFGSGTRLTVV.

The sample holds a few counts of this clonotype. This chain links TRBV6-2 or TRBV6-3 with TRBJ2-1; 9 nucleotides line up with TRBD2. This CDR3 is built from 14 residues. The V gene end was trimmed by 5 bases and the J gene end by 9 bases; junction bases not matched to a gene: 8. Germline loops: CDR1 MNHEY, CDR2 SVGEGT. The DNA of the CDR3 is TGTGCCAGCAGTCCCGGGACTAGCTTGAGTGAGCAGTTCTTC. It encodes CASSPGTSLSEQFF.

A few counts support this clonotype. The V gene is TRBV6-5, the J gene TRBJ2-5; 10 nucleotides match TRBD2. CDR3 length equals 15 residues. CDR1 and CDR2 from the germline V gene are MNHEY and SVGAGI. V trimming: 0 bases; J trimming: 2 bases; junction bases outside the gene matches: 0. CDR3 nucleotides: TGTGCCAGCAGTTACTCACTAGCGGGACAAGAGACCCAGTACTTC. As protein: CASSYSLAGQETQYF.

The chain carries TRBV29-1 and TRBJ2-2, with D perhaps TRBD2 (5 bases). V was pared by 7 bases and J by 7 bases, with 13 bases between. CDR1 SQVTM and CDR2 ANQGSEA come from the germline V gene. This CDR3 has 12 amino acids. In DNA, the CDR3 is TGCAGCGCTACCGAGGGTAGCGGGGAGCTGTTTTTT. This sequence encodes CSATEGSGELFF.

This clonotype was recorded a few times. This chain joins TRBV11-2 and TRBJ2-5, with 10 bases lining up with TRBD2. This CDR3 is built from 16 residues. CDR1 is SGHAT, CDR2 FQNNGV, per germline. J lost 4 bases, V lost 0 bases, and 5 bases had no gene match. Written as DNA, the CDR3 is TGTGCCAGCAGCTTAGATAGAGCTAGCGGGAGAGAGACCCAGTACTTC. Translating it yields CASSLDRASGRETQYF. Filled out from reference TRBV11-2 and TRBJ2-5, the complete variable domain reads EAGVAQSPRYKIIEKRQSVAFWCNPISGHATLYWYQQILGQGPKLLIQFQNNGVVDDSQLPKDRFSAERLKGVDSTLKIQPAKLEDSAVYLCASSLDRASGRETQYFGPGTRLLVL.

The V gene is TRBV21-1, the J gene TRBJ2-1; the D segment call TRBD1 is taken from the table without a DNA check. TRBV21-1 is a known pseudogene. This CDR3 has 20 residues. In nucleotides, the CDR3 is TGTGCCAGCAGCAAAGATTGGCCCACAAGACAGGGGATGAAATACAATGAGCAGTTCTTC. Translated: CASSKDWPTRQGMKYNEQFF.

This clonotype was observed a handful of times. The gene calls are TRBV29-1 and TRBJ2-4; no clear D. Trimming removed 2 bases from V and 13 bases from J, with 12 bases in between. Germline CDR1 is SQVTM and CDR2 is ANQGSEA. There are 11 residues in the CDR3. The CDR3 bases are TGCAGCGTTGAACTCCGACTCGGGCAGTACTTC. Encoded protein: CSVELRLGQYF.

V is TRBV7-2 and J is TRBJ1-3, with TRBD1 matching over 7 bases. The CDR3 contains 16 residues. Germline V gene lookup returns CDR1 SGHTA and CDR2 FQGNSA. The V and J ends lost 4 bases and 3 bases, in that order; junction bases with no gene match: 9. The CDR3 coding sequence is TGTGCCAGCAGCTCCCAGACAGGGCTATATGGAAACACCATATATTTT. Protein product: CASSSQTGLYGNTIYF.

The chain employs TRBV12-3 or TRBV12-4 and TRBJ1-2, with D maybe TRBD1 (6 bases). The CDR3 runs 18 residues. Trimming removed 3 bases at V and 6 bases at J, with 26 bases between. The CDR3 here is CASSFNPVSGAEVDGYTF. DNA for the CDR3: TGTGCCAGCAGTTTTAATCCCGTCTCGGGGGCAGAGGTGGATGGCTACACCTTC.

The J gene is TRBJ2-1, the V gene TRBV12-3 or TRBV12-4, with D tentatively TRBD2 (6 bases). The CDR3 is 15 amino acids. Trimming stripped 5 bases from V and 8 bases from J, with 19 bases between. The CDR3 protein is CASSPRDGAYYEQFF. In DNA, the CDR3 is TGTGCCAGCAGTCCGCGGGACGGGGCTTATTATGAGCAGTTCTTC.

A word on this clonotype: At one end, the junction sequence differs from germline, possibly due to a read error. J is TRBJ2-7 and V is TRBV5-4; D possibly matches TRBD1 or TRBD2 (5 bases each). The CDR3 extends over 13 amino acids. Germline lookup yields CDR1 SGHNT and CDR2 YYREEE (reference sequence). CDR3 DNA sequence: TGTGCCAGCAGCTTCGAAGGGACCTACAAGCAGTACTTC. Its translation: CASSFEGTYKQYF.

This clonotype came up a few times. The chain recombines TRBV12-3 or TRBV12-4 with TRBJ2-1, with 8 positions matching TRBD2. The CDR3 runs to 15 residues. V trimming: 1 base; J trimming: 6 bases; junction bases outside the gene matches: 5. In DNA, the CDR3 is TGTGCCAGCAGTTTAGGTAGCGGGGTCCCCAATGAGCAGTTCTTC. This translates into CASSLGSGVPNEQFF.

This clonotype turned up a few times. CDR3 nucleotides: TGTGCCAGCAGTGCCTTCAGGGGGCGGACACCCCTCCACTTT. This gives the protein CASSAFRGRTPLHF. The chain recombines TRBV28 with TRBJ1-6, with 8 bases aligning to TRBD1. The CDR3 runs 14 residues. The V segment lost 5 bases and the J segment 11 bases; nucleotides outside the gene matches: 8. The germline gives CDR1 MDHEN, CDR2 SYDVKM.

The rearrangement uses TRBV4-1 and TRBJ2-3; tentatively, D is TRBD2 (6 bases). The CDR3 runs 15 residues. V was trimmed by 4 bases and J by 0 bases, leaving 11 bases between them. Germline-derived CDR1 and CDR2 are MGHRA and YSYEKL. CDR3 region: CASSRGKTSTDTQYF. CDR3 DNA sequence: TGCGCCAGCAGCCGCGGGAAAACTAGCACAGATACGCAGTATTTT.

This clonotype came up a few times. The rearrangement joins TRBV2 to TRBJ2-1; D is possibly TRBD1 or TRBD2 (6 bases each). The germline CDR1 and CDR2 sequences are SNHLY and FYNNEI. The CDR3 covers 13 residues. V gave up 8 bases and J gave up 3 bases, with 11 bases separating them. The CDR3 loop reads CASGGQNYNEQFF. The CDR3, as DNA: TGTGCCAGCGGGGGGCAGAACTACAATGAGCAGTTCTTC.